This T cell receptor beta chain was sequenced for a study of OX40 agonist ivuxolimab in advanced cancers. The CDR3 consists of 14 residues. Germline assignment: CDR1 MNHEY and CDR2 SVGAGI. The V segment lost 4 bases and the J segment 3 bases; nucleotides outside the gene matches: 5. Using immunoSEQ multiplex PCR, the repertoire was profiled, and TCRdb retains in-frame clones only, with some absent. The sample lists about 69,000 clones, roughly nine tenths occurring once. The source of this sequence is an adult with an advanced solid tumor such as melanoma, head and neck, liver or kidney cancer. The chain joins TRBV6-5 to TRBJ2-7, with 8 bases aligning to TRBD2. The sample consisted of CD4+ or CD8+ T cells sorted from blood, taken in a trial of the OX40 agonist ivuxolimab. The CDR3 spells CASSSRGGIYEQYF. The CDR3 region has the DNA TGTGCCAGCAGTTCACGGGGGGGGATCTACGAGCAGTACTTC.